This paragraph covers one T cell receptor (beta chain) sequence. Its binding antigen is unknown. No clone much larger than this one lies a single base away; base qualities are absent. These data originate in a study of shared clonotypes between healthy human individuals (dated by TCRdb to about 2020). Regarding the study in general: The cohort included three men and a couple of women between 18 and 49 years of age. To increase sequencing depth and limit assay-specific biases, different laboratories used diverse techniques to prepare libraries and sequence TCR repertoires. Blood TCR repertoires of 5 or 6 healthy adults were deeply sequenced to estimate repertoire size and the extent of clonotype sharing between individuals. Leukapheresis yielded between about 0.85 and 9 billion PBMCs per donor. The research as a whole found: Sampling was limited to blood, and TCR repertoires in tissue likely differ from TCR repertoires in blood. The small number of donors limited the genetic and exposure-history diversity represented. Pairwise subsampling indicated that sequencing depth was expected to affect the degree of clonotype sharing among donors.

Healthy HIV-negative adults with no recently reported acute infections or vaccinations were included as donors. All donors were Caucasian adults living in Nashville, Tennessee, USA. In the unsorted samples, some 100 million PBMCs were counted, and genomic DNA was extracted using the QIAamp DNA Blood Mini kit. After blood collection by leukapheresis, PBMCs were isolated using Ficoll-Histopaque density gradient centrifugation and then cryopreserved in the vapor phase of liquid nitrogen. Using the deep immunoSEQ assay, multiplex PCR amplified TCR CDR3 regions from genomic DNA. Extracted genomic DNA from each cell subset was spread evenly across all wells of several immunoSEQ 96-well plates, with each plate serving as a replicate. For unsorted PBMC, approximately 300 ng of genomic DNA, equivalent to about 30,000 T cell genomes, went into each replicate PCR. Ten immunoSEQ deep assay plates were used to sequence unsorted PBMC genomic DNA. The purified libraries were quantified using a Qubit 3.0 fluorometer, sized with a Bioanalyzer 2100, and then quantified again using the KAPA Library Quantification kit. Each immunoSEQ 96-well plate was sequenced on its own single-read 150-cycle Illumina NextSeq 550 flow cell. In the authors' own workflow: Because the immunoSEQ output held only junctional sequences and lacked quality scores, the filtering could not match the filtering applied to full-length reads. Sequences were annotated with PyIR, a Python wrapper for IgBLAST v1.9, and V/J genes and CDR3 were assigned using IMGT germline references. Reads were removed for weak V/J assignments (E-value above 1e-6), missing CDR3, stop codons, out-of-frame junctions, or ambiguous translated residues. A V3J clonotype was defined by an identical inferred V gene, J gene, and CDR3 amino acid sequence. The percentage overlap between two repertoires was calculated by dividing the number of shared unique clonotypes by the size of the smaller repertoire. Three approaches were used to assess repertoire richness: RTK rarefaction, the Chao1 estimator, and Recon v2.1 estimates of unobserved clonotypes. This is the immuneACCESS table as TCRdb keeps it, with only in-frame sequences that have V and J called. A part of the clones is gone; compared with another copy, unresolved V genes explain less than half, and the rest is unexplained. For V, J and clone size, that table is used; D and trimming come from the DNA. The sample table contains about 560,000 clones; only one count was recorded for around 78% of them. The ten biggest clones cover around 13% of the sample.

Between the V and J ends, shortened by 5 bases and 2 bases respectively, the junction contains 9 bases. The germline V gene encodes CDR1 SGHVS and CDR2 FNYEAQ. Its CDR3 holds 13 amino acids, cysteine through phenylalanine. The read is trimmed to its CDR3 DNA, 39 bases read in frame from base 1. Source material: PBMCs. Recombination connected TRBV7-6 to TRBJ2-5; perhaps TRBD1 is the D gene, with 6 bases matching. The receptor comes from a middle-aged woman in good health. Some clones in this sample may be carry-over from other donors' samples. The bases are TGTGCCAGCAGCCCCGACAGGCAAGAGACCCAGTACTTC. Its amino acids are CASSPDRQETQYF.